The rows below give T cell receptor beta chains drawn from one sample of a study of T cells in Graves' hyperthyroidism and ophthalmopathy. TCRdb called the multiplex PCR reads again in MiXCR, with one record for every CDR3 protein. The sample consists of approximately 630,000 distinct CDR3 sequences, about 17% of them appearing once. Sequences were obtained from blood. These receptors were obtained from a woman under 40 with Graves' hyperthyroidism. The conserved cysteine and the conserved F or W are not part of the CDR3 here. A D gene is named only where the DNA matches it firmly.

j_call | d_call | v_call | cdr3_aa
TRBJ2-3 | . | TRBV20-1 | SAWRQASTDTQY
TRBJ1-2 | . | TRBV2 | ASMGDAPGYT
TRBJ2-7 | TRBD1 | TRBV7-9 | ASEHLGQNSYEQY
TRBJ1-1 | . | TRBV11-3 | ASSLPPGRGNTDAF
TRBJ2-1 | . | TRBV27 | ASMGKGRYHEQF
TRBJ2-5 | . | TRBV27 | ASSLEGRLDPIETQY
TRBJ1-5 | . | TRBV27 | ASSFGSGDQPQH
TRBJ1-2 | TRBD1 | TRBV2 | ARIPQQGFHYGYT
TRBJ2-7 | TRBD1 | TRBV18 | ASSPLGQGAREQY
TRBJ2-7 | . | TRBV3-1 | ASSQQYEQY